Described below is a single T cell receptor (beta chain) sequence and its context. The data stem from a study of blood T cell repertoires in COVID-19. Profiling relied on immunoSEQ multiplex PCR, and the TCRdb table lists in-frame clones only, not all of them. Of 250,000 to 400,000 clones in the sample, roughly 85% are singletons; the top ten hold 1.9%. Participants classified as exposed had met a COVID-19 case within 2 weeks before study entry. The V and J ends lost 2 bases and 3 bases respectively, with 11 bases between them. Germline loops: CDR1 GTSNPN, CDR2 SVGIG (reference sequence). The CDR3 has 14 residues.

The sample taken for sequencing was PBMCs or T cells enriched from blood (not recorded which). The source of this sequence is a woman younger than 45 who had been exposed to COVID-19. The chain combines TRBV30 with TRBJ2-4; possible D gene TRBD1, 5 bases. The CDR3 DNA reads TGTGCCTGGAGTCTGGGGCTGGGCAAAAACATTCAGTACTTC. Protein: CAWSLGLGKNIQYF.